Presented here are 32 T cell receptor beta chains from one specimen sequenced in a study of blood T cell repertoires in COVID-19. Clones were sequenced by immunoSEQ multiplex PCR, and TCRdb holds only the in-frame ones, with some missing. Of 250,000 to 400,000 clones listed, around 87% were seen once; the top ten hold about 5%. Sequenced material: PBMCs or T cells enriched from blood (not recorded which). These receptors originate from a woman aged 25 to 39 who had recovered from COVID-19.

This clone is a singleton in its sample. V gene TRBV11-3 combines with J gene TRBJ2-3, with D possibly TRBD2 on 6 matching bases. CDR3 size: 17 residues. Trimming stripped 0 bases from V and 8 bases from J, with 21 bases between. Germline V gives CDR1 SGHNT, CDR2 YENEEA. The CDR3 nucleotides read TGTGCCAGCAGCTTAGATCTGGGGATTACTCCGGAGGGTACGCAGTATTTT. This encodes CASSLDLGITPEGTQYF.

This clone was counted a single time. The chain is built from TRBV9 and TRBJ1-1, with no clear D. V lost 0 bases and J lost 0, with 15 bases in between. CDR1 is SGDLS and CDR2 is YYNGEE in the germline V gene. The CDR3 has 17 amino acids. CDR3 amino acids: CASSVDPHGGLNTEAFF. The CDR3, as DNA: TGTGCCAGCAGCGTAGATCCCCACGGAGGGTTGAACACTGAAGCTTTCTTT.

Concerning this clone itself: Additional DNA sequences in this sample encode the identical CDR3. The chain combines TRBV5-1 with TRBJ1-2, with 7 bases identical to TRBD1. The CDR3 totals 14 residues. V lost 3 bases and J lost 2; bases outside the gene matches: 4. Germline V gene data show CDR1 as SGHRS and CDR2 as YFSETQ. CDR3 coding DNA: TGCGCCAGCAGCTATACGACAGGGAACTATGGCTACACCTTC. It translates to CASSYTTGNYGYTF.

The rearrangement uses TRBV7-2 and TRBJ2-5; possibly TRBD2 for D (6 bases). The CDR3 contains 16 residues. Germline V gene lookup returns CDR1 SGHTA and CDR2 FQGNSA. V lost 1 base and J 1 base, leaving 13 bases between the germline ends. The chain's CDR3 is CASSLGGVGPQETQYF. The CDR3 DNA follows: TGTGCCAGCAGCTTAGGGGGGGTGGGGCCCCAAGAGACCCAGTACTTC.

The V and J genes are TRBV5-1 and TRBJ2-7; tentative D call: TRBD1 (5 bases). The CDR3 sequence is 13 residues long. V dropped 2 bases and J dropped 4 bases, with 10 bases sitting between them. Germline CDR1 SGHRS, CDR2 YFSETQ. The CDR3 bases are TGCGCCAGCAGCTTAGGACACTTGTACGAGCAGTACTTC. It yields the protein CASSLGHLYEQYF.

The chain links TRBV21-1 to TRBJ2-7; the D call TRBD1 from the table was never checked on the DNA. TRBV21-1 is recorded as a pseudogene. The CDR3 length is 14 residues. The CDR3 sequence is CASSKRDRPYEQYF. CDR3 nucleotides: TGTGCCAGCAGCAAAAGGGACAGACCCTACGAGCAGTACTTC.

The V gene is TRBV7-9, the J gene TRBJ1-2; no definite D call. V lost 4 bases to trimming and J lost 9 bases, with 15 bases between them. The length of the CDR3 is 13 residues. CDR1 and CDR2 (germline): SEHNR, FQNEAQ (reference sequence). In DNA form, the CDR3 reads TGTGCCAGCAGCTCTCGCCTAGGTGAAAGCTACACCTTC. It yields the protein CASSSRLGESYTF.

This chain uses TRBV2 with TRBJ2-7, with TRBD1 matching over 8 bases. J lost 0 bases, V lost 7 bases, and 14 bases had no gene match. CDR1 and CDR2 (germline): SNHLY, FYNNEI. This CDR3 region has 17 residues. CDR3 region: CASTYTIGTGDSYEQYF. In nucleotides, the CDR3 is TGTGCCAGCACTTACACAATCGGGACAGGTGACTCCTACGAGCAGTACTTC. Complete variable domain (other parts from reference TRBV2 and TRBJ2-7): EPEVTQTPSHQVTQMGQEVILRCVPISNHLYFYWYRQILGQKVEFLVSFYNNEISEKSEIFDDQFSVERPDGSNFTLKIRSTKLEDSAMYFCASTYTIGTGDSYEQYFGPGTRLTVT.

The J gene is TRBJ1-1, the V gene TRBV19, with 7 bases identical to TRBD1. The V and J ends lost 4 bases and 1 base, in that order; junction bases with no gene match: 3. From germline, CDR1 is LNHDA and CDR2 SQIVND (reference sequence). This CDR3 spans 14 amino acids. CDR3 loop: CASSTRQGNTEAFF. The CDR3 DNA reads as TGTGCCAGTAGTACCCGACAGGGGAACACTGAAGCTTTCTTT.

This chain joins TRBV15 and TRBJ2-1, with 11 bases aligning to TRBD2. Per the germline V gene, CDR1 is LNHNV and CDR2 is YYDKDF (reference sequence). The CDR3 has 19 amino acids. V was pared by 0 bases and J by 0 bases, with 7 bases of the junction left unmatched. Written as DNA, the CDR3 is TGTGCCACCAGCAGAGATCCTCTAGCGGGGGGTAGCTCCTACAATGAGCAGTTCTTC. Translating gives CATSRDPLAGGSSYNEQFF.

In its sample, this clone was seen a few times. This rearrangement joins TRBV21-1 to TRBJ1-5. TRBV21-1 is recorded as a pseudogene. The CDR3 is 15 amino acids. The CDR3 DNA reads TGTGCCAGCAGCAAAGCGCTTTGGGGGGTTCAGCCCCAGCATTTT. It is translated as CASSKALWGVQPQHF.

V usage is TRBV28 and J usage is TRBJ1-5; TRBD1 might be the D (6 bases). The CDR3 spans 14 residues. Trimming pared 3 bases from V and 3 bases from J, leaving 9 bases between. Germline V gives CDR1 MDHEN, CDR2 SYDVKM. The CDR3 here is CASSFGGANQPQHF. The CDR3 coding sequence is TGTGCCAGCAGTTTCGGGGGGGCCAATCAGCCCCAGCATTTT.

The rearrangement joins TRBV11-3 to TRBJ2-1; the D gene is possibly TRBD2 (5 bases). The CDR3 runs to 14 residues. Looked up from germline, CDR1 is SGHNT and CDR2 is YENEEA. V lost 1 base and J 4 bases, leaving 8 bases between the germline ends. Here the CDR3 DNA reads TGTGCCAGCAGCTTAGGGACTGGGTACAATGAGCAGTTCTTC. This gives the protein CASSLGTGYNEQFF. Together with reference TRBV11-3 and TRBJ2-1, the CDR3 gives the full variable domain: EAGVVQSPRYKIIEKKQPVAFWCNPISGHNTLYWYLQNLGQGPELLIRYENEEAVDDSQLPKDRFSAERLKGVDSTLKIQPAELGDSAVYLCASSLGTGYNEQFFGPGTRLTVL.

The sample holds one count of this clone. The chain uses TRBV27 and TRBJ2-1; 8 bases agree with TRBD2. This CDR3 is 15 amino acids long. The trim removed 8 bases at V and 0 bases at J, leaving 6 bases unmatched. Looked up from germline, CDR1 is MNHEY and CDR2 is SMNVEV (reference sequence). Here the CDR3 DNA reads TGTGCCAGCGCTATAGCGGGGAGCTCCTACAATGAGCAGTTCTTC. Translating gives CASAIAGSSYNEQFF.

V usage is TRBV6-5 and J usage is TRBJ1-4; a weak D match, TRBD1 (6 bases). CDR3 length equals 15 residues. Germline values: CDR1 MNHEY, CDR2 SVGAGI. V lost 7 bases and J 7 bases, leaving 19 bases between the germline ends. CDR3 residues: CASTIPRGPSEKLFF. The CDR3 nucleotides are TGTGCCAGCACCATTCCGCGGGGGCCCAGTGAAAAACTGTTTTTT.

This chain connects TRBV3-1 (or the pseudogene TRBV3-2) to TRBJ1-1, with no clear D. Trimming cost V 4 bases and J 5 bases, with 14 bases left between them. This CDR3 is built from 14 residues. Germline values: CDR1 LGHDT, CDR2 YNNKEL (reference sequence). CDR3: CASSPGFGVTEAFF. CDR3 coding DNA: TGTGCCAGCAGCCCAGGCTTCGGGGTAACTGAAGCTTTCTTT.

The CDR3 loop is CASSSGGPQPQHF. CDR3 in DNA: TGTGCCAGTAGTTCGGGGGGTCCTCAGCCCCAGCATTTT. The chain combines TRBV19 with TRBJ1-5, with D tentatively TRBD1 (5 bases). Deletions cut 5 bases from V and 6 bases from J, with 11 bases between. The CDR3 is 13 residues long. Germline CDR1 LNHDA, CDR2 SQIVND (reference sequence).

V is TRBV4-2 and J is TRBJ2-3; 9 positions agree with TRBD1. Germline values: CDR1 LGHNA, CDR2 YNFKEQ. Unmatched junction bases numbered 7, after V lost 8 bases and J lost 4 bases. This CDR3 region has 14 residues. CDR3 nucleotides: TGTGCCAGCGGGACAGGGATGGATTCAGATACGCAGTATTTT. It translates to CASGTGMDSDTQYF.

DNA of the CDR3: TGCGCCAGCAGGTTTGGCAGATCCACCGGGGAGCTGTTTTTT. Amino acids: CASRFGRSTGELFF. V and J are TRBV10-2 and TRBJ2-2; D is uncertain. Trimming removed 6 bases at V and 4 bases at J, with 12 bases between. The CDR3 sequence is 14 residues long. Germline V gene sequence: CDR1 WSHSY, CDR2 SAAADI.

The CDR3 reads CAASSPTGIYGYTF. The CDR3 DNA reads TGTGCCGCCAGCAGCCCAACAGGAATCTATGGCTACACCTTC. This sequence joins TRBV3-1 (or the pseudogene TRBV3-2) and TRBJ1-2; a weak D match, TRBD1 (5 bases). CDR1 LGHDT and CDR2 YNNKEL come from the germline V gene (reference sequence). The V end lost 11 bases, the J end lost 4 bases, and 20 bases lay between the germline ends. The CDR3 has 14 residues.

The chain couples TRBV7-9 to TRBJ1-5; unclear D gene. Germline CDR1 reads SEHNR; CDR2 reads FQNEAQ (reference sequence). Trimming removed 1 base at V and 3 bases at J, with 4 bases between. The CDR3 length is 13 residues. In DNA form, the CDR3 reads TGTGCCAGCAGCTTAGAGCCCAATCAGCCCCAGCATTTT. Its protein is CASSLEPNQPQHF.

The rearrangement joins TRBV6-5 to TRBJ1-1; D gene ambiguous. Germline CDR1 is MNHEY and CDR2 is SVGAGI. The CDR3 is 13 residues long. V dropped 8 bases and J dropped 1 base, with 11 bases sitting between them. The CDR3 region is CASGWSPNTEAFF. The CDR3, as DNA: TGTGCCAGCGGATGGAGTCCGAACACTGAAGCTTTCTTT.

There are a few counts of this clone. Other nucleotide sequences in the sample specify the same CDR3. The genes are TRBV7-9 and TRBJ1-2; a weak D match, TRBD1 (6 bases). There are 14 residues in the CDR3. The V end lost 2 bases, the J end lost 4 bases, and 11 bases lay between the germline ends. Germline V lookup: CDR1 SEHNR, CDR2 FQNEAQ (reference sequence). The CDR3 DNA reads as TGTGCCAGCAGCTTAACGACAGGCACCTATGGCTACACCTTC. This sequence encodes CASSLTTGTYGYTF. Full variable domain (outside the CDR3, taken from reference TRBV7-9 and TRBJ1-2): DTGVSQNPRHKITKRGQNVTFRCDPISEHNRLYWYRQTLGQGPEFLTYFQNEAQLEKSRLLSDRFSAERPKGSFSTLEIQRTEQGDSAMYLCASSLTTGTYGYTFGSGTRLTVV.

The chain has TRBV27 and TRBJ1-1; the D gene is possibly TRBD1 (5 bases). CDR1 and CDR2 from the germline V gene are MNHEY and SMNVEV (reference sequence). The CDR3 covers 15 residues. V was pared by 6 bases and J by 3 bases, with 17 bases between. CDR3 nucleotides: TGTGCCAGCAGCTCCCTCGGGGGGAAGTACACTGAAGCTTTCTTT. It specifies CASSSLGGKYTEAFF.

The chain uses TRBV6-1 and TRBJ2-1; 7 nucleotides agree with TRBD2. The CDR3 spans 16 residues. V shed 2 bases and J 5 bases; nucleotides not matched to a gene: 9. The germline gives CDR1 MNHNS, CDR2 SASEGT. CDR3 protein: CASSERASGENNEQFF. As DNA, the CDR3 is TGTGCCAGCAGTGAAAGGGCTAGCGGAGAAAACAATGAGCAGTTCTTC.

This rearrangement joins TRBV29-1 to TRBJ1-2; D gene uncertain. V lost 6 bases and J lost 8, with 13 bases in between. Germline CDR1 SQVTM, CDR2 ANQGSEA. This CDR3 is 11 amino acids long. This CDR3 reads CSVGLQQGYTF. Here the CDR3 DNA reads TGCAGCGTCGGCCTCCAACAGGGCTACACCTTC.

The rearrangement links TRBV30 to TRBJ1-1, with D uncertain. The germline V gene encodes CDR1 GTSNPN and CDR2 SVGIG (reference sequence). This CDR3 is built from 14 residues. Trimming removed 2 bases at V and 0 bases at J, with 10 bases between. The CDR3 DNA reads TGTGCCTGGAGTTTCGGGTACTTGAACACTGAAGCTTTCTTT. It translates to CAWSFGYLNTEAFF.

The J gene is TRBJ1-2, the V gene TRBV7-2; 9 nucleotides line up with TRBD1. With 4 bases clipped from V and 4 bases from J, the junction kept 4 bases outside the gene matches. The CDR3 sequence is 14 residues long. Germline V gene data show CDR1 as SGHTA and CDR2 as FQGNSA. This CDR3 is CASSSPGQGYGYTF. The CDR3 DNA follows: TGTGCCAGCAGCTCCCCGGGACAGGGCTATGGCTACACCTTC.

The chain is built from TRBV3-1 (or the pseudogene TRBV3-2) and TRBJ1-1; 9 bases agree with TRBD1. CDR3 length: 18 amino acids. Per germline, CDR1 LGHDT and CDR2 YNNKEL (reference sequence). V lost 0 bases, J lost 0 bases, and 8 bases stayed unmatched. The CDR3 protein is CASSQDWRQGGVNTEAFF. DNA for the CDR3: TGTGCCAGCAGCCAAGATTGGAGACAGGGGGGGGTGAACACTGAAGCTTTCTTT.

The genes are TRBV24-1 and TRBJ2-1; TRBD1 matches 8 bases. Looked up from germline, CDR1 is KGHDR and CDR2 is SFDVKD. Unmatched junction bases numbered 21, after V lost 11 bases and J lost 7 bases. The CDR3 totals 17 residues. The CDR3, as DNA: TGTGCCATGGACAGGGAGGTATCGGGGTCAAAGGGGAATGAGCAGTTCTTC. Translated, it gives CAMDREVSGSKGNEQFF.

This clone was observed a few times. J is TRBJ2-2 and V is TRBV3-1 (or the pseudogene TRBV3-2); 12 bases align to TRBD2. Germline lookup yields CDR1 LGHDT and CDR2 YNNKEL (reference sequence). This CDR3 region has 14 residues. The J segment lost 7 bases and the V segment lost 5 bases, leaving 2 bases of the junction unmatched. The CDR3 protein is CASSSLAGGGELFF. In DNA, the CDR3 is TGTGCCAGCAGCTCACTAGCGGGGGGCGGGGAGCTGTTTTTT.

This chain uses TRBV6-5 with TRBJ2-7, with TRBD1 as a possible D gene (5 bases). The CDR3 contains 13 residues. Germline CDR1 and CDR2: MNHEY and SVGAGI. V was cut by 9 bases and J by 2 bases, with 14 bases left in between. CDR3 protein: CASRWQGTYEQYF. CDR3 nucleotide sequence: TGTGCCAGTAGGTGGCAGGGAACCTACGAGCAGTACTTC.